Below, 13 T cell receptor beta chains from the same sample are listed, as sequenced in a study of T-cell reconstitution after alpha-beta-depleted transplantation in children listed by TCRdb under 2016. This sample's treatment or condition label indicates: allogeneic hematopoietic cell transplantation with graft depleted of TCRalphabeta T cells and CD19 B cells. Libraries were made using PCR. Reads for this sample came from an Illumina HiSeq 2500. Molecular barcoding was employed in the preparation of TCR libraries, with unique molecular identifiers being used to normalize TCRbeta repertoire quantification. TCRdb reprocessed the public reads (quality trimming at Q25 with fastp, clone calling with MiXCR) and kept in-frame beta chains. CDR3 protein duplicates are merged, each entry listing the most common genes and DNA. Counted in this sample were hundreds of thousands of distinct CDR3 sequences; roughly 10% of them appeared once. About a quarter of the sample is taken by the ten largest.

The sample here was peripheral blood, taken 180 days after TCRalphabeta/CD19-depleted stem cell transplant. The receptors derive from a male patient aged 2 to 9 who had a stem cell transplant for chronic granulomatous disease, so the T cells may come from the graft donor.

This clonotype has ten or more counts. The V call is TRBV5-1, the J call TRBJ1-5; TRBD1 is a possible D gene (6 bases). This CDR3 comprises 15 residues. V was pared by 4 bases and J by 7 bases, with 18 bases between. The germline gives CDR1 SGHRS, CDR2 YFSETQ. As DNA, the CDR3 is TGCGCCAGCAGCCTTGGTGGGGGGCAGGGGCAGCCCCAGCATTTT. Encoded protein: CASSLGGGQGQPQHF. Supplemented by reference TRBV5-1 and TRBJ1-5, the full variable domain reads KAGVTQTPRYLIKTRGQQVTLSCSPISGHRSVSWYQQTPGQGLQFLFEYFSETQRNKGNFPGRFSGRQFSNSRSEMNVSTLELGDSALYLCASSLGGGQGQPQHFGDGTRLSIL.

This clonotype was counted ten times or more. The J gene is TRBJ1-2, the V gene TRBV3-1, with D hard to call. Per the germline V gene, CDR1 is LGHDT and CDR2 is YNNKEL (reference sequence). The CDR3 runs to 12 residues. Trimming took 0 bases from V and 9 from J, leaving 8 bases between them. CDR3 amino acids: CASSQEGFRYTF. The DNA for the CDR3 is TGTGCCAGCAGCCAAGAGGGGTTTCGCTACACCTTC. The full variable domain, rest sourced from reference TRBV3-1 and TRBJ1-2, is DTAVSQTPKYLVTQMGNDKSIKCEQNLGHDTMYWYKQDSKKFLKIMFSYNNKELIINETVPNRFSPKSPDKAHLNLHINSLELGDSAVYFCASSQEGFRYTFGSGTRLTVV.

Note on this clonotype: Given a much more abundant clone one base away, this may be a read error. V is TRBV10-3 and J is TRBJ2-1; 10 bases are a match to TRBD2. The CDR3 is 18 amino acids. Germline lookup yields CDR1 ENHRY and CDR2 SYGVKD. The CDR3 nucleotides are TGTGCCATCGGTGAGTCGAGAGGAAAACTAGCGGGACTCAATGAGCAGTTCTTC. It codes for CAIGESRGKLAGLNEQFF.

About this clonotype itself: A much bigger clone sits one base away, suggesting this may be a read error. J is TRBJ2-1 and V is TRBV5-6, with D perhaps matching TRBD1 (6 bases). V was clipped by 0 bases and J by 5 bases, with 9 bases between them. From germline, CDR1 is SGHDT and CDR2 YYEEEE. The CDR3 covers 14 residues. CDR3 residues: CASSLGDNHNEQFF. DNA of the CDR3: TGTGCCAGCAGCTTGGGGGACAACCACAATGAGCAGTTCTTC.

In this sample, this clonotype turned up many times. This chain connects TRBV9 to TRBJ1-1; tentatively, D is TRBD1 (6 bases). V gave up 0 bases and J gave up 2 bases, with 14 bases separating them. Germline loops: CDR1 SGDLS, CDR2 YYNGEE. CDR3 length equals 16 residues. CDR3: CASSVGSDRINTEAFF. The CDR3 nucleotides read TGTGCCAGCAGCGTAGGGTCCGACAGGATCAACACTGAAGCTTTCTTT.

This clonotype was recorded a few times. This chain joins TRBV20-1 and TRBJ2-7; 12 nucleotides match TRBD2. CDR1 DFQATT and CDR2 SNEGSKA come from the germline V gene (reference sequence). With 6 bases clipped from V and 3 bases from J, the junction kept 6 bases outside the gene matches. The length of the CDR3 is 14 residues. CDR3 sequence: CSARLAGDFYEQYF. CDR3 DNA sequence: TGCAGTGCCCGACTAGCGGGAGACTTCTACGAGCAGTACTTC.

The table lists this clonotype with many counts. The chain combines TRBV7-6 with TRBJ2-6, with D uncertain. The germline V gene encodes CDR1 SGHVS and CDR2 FNYEAQ. V lost 5 bases and J lost 4, with 12 bases in between. The CDR3 has 15 residues. Here the CDR3 reads CASSPLALGANVLTF. The CDR3 coding sequence is TGTGCCAGCAGCCCCTTGGCTCTGGGGGCCAACGTCCTGACTTTC.

CDR3 DNA sequence: TGTGCCAGCAGAACGGCTCTGAACACTGAAGCTTTCTTT. Its translation: CASRTALNTEAFF. The chain carries TRBV25-1 and TRBJ1-1; D not certain. The V end lost 6 bases, the J end lost 0 bases, and 8 bases lay between the germline ends. Germline V gene data show CDR1 as MGHDK and CDR2 as SYGVNS. The length of the CDR3 is 13 residues.

The sample holds many counts of this clonotype. V usage is TRBV20-1 and J usage is TRBJ1-4; D possibly corresponds to TRBD1 (5 bases). Germline-derived CDR1 and CDR2 are DFQATT and SNEGSKA (reference sequence). There are 13 residues in the CDR3. With 7 bases removed from V and 5 bases from J, the gap between germline ends came to 14 bases. The CDR3 DNA reads as TGCAGTGTTGAGAGGGGCGCAAATGAAAAACTGTTTTTT. Translated: CSVERGANEKLFF.

This clonotype was counted ten times or more. The chain is built from TRBV20-1 and TRBJ2-7, with D perhaps assigned TRBD1 or TRBD2 (5 bases each). This CDR3 has 12 residues. Germline loops: CDR1 DFQATT, CDR2 SNEGSKA (reference sequence). With 1 base removed from V and 6 bases from J, the gap between germline ends came to 10 bases. CDR3 sequence reads: CSARGPGPEQYF. CDR3 sequence (DNA): TGCAGTGCTAGAGGGCCGGGACCCGAGCAGTACTTC.

This clonotype was counted at least ten times. This chain links TRBV27 with TRBJ1-1; no firm D call. Germline CDR1 reads MNHEY; CDR2 reads SMNVEV (reference sequence). This CDR3 is 14 amino acids long. Between the trimmed V and J ends, which lost 6 bases and 3 bases, there was a span of 14 bases. The chain's CDR3 is CASRLNRRDTEAFF. CDR3 nucleotide sequence: TGTGCCAGCAGACTTAATAGGAGGGACACTGAAGCTTTCTTT.

This clonotype came up many times. The rearrangement joins TRBV15 to TRBJ1-1, with TRBD1 identical over 7 bases. V lost 2 bases to trimming and J lost 5 bases; unmatched junction nucleotides: 5. The CDR3 is 14 amino acids. Germline V gene data show CDR1 as LNHNV and CDR2 as YYDKDF (reference sequence). The CDR3 coding sequence is TGTGCCACCAGCAGACCATCGACAGGGACTGAAGCTTTCTTT. Translated, it gives CATSRPSTGTEAFF. Variable domain in full (rest from reference TRBV15 and TRBJ1-1): DAMVIQNPRYQVTQFGKPVTLSCSQTLNHNVMYWYQQKSSQAPKLLFHYYDKDFNNEADTPDNFQSRRPNTSFCFLDIRSPGLGDTAMYLCATSRPSTGTEAFFGQGTRLTVV.

Notes on this clonotype: A clone one base away is much larger, so this may be a read error. V gene TRBV5-1 combines with J gene TRBJ2-1, with 10 bases aligning to TRBD1. Germline-derived CDR1 and CDR2 are SGHRS and YFSETQ. The CDR3 spans 17 residues. The CDR3 DNA reads as TGCGCCATCAGCTTGGGCCCCTTCGGGACAGGGGACAATGAGCAGTTCTTC. It encodes CAISLGPFGTGDNEQFF.